The rows below give T cell receptor beta chains drawn from one sample of a study of blood T cell repertoires in COVID-19. Method: immunoSEQ multiplex PCR; TCRdb's copy keeps in-frame clones and lacks some. The sample yields about 230,000 clones, around 84% seen once. The sample comprised peripheral blood. The receptors were gathered from a man aged 50 or older with COVID-19, enrolled during active disease. CDR3s include the opening cysteine and the closing phenylalanine or tryptophan. Each record gives: D gene, V gene, J gene, clone size, CDR3 protein, CDR3 DNA. A D gene is named only where the DNA matches it firmly. A row's size may be missing; if present it is once, few, many or a size class.

D gene: NA
V gene: TRBV11-2
J gene: TRBJ1-1
clone size: NA
CDR3 protein: CASSLPDTLTEAFF
CDR3 DNA: TGTGCCAGCAGCTTACCTGACACGCTCACTGAAGCTTTCTTT

D gene: NA
V gene: TRBV3-1/TRBV3-2
J gene: TRBJ2-7
clone size: NA
CDR3 protein: CASSPGLHYEQYF
CDR3 DNA: TGTGCCAGCAGCCCGGGACTCCACTACGAGCAGTACTTC

D gene: TRBD2
V gene: TRBV7-2
J gene: TRBJ2-7
clone size: NA
CDR3 protein: CASSEGLAGHEQYF
CDR3 DNA: TGTGCCAGCAGCGAGGGACTAGCGGGCCACGAGCAGTACTTC

D gene: NA
V gene: TRBV6-5
J gene: TRBJ2-7
clone size: NA
CDR3 protein: CASSPSLTGKAGF
CDR3 DNA: TGTGCCAGCAGCCCAAGTCTTACAGGGAAGGCTGGCTTC

D gene: TRBD1
V gene: TRBV5-4
J gene: TRBJ1-3
clone size: NA
CDR3 protein: CASSLGQGNSGNTIYF
CDR3 DNA: TGTGCCAGCAGCTTGGGACAGGGGAACTCTGGAAACACCATATATTTT

D gene: TRBD2
V gene: TRBV5-4
J gene: TRBJ2-1
clone size: NA
CDR3 protein: CASSLATSGPSNEQFF
CDR3 DNA: TGTGCCAGCAGCTTAGCGACTAGCGGGCCAAGCAATGAGCAGTTCTTC

D gene: NA
V gene: TRBV5-8
J gene: TRBJ2-3
clone size: NA
CDR3 protein: CASSLQGTDTQYF
CDR3 DNA: TGTGCCAGCAGCTTGCAGGGAACAGATACGCAGTATTTT

D gene: NA
V gene: TRBV19
J gene: TRBJ2-1
clone size: NA
CDR3 protein: CASSIVSLSYNEQFF
CDR3 DNA: TGTGCCAGTAGTATAGTTTCCCTCTCCTACAATGAGCAGTTCTTC

D gene: TRBD1
V gene: TRBV28
J gene: TRBJ1-6
clone size: NA
CDR3 protein: CASSLSQTGPRNSPLHF
CDR3 DNA: TGTGCCAGCAGTTTATCCCAGACAGGGCCTCGTAATTCACCCCTCCACTTT

D gene: NA
V gene: TRBV27
J gene: TRBJ1-5
clone size: NA
CDR3 protein: CASSLKQFNQPQHF
CDR3 DNA: TGTGCCAGCAGTTTAAAACAGTTTAATCAGCCCCAGCATTTT

D gene: TRBD1
V gene: TRBV10-2
J gene: TRBJ1-5
clone size: NA
CDR3 protein: CASSADREFNQPQHF
CDR3 DNA: TGCGCCAGCAGCGCGGACAGGGAATTTAATCAGCCCCAGCATTTT

D gene: TRBD1
V gene: TRBV7-9
J gene: TRBJ2-7
clone size: NA
CDR3 protein: CASSSYRDSTYEQYF
CDR3 DNA: TGTGCCAGCAGCTCTTACCGGGACAGTACCTACGAGCAGTACTTC

D gene: NA
V gene: TRBV25-1
J gene: TRBJ2-1
clone size: NA
CDR3 protein: CASSENSEQFF
CDR3 DNA: TGTGCCAGCAGTGAAAATAGTGAGCAGTTCTTC

D gene: NA
V gene: TRBV6-4
J gene: TRBJ2-3
clone size: once
CDR3 protein: CASSSRAVDTQYF
CDR3 DNA: TGTGCCAGCAGCAGCAGGGCCGTGGATACGCAGTATTTT

D gene: NA
V gene: TRBV30
J gene: TRBJ1-5
clone size: NA
CDR3 protein: CAWSGVNQPQHF
CDR3 DNA: TGTGCCTGGAGTGGAGTCAATCAGCCCCAGCATTTT

D gene: NA
V gene: TRBV6-5
J gene: TRBJ2-1
clone size: NA
CDR3 protein: CASFSRGGYNEQFF
CDR3 DNA: TGTGCCAGCTTTTCCAGGGGCGGCTACAATGAGCAGTTCTTC

D gene: NA
V gene: TRBV4-3
J gene: TRBJ1-5
clone size: NA
CDR3 protein: CASSQDGSSNQPQHF
CDR3 DNA: TGCGCCAGCAGCCAAGACGGGAGTAGCAATCAGCCCCAGCATTTT

D gene: NA
V gene: TRBV6-6
J gene: TRBJ2-2
clone size: NA
CDR3 protein: CASSYSSIAGELFF
CDR3 DNA: TGTGCCAGCAGTTACTCGAGTATCGCCGGGGAGCTGTTTTTT

D gene: NA
V gene: TRBV3-1/TRBV3-2
J gene: TRBJ2-3
clone size: NA
CDR3 protein: CASSPTAIGTDTQYF
CDR3 DNA: TGTGCCAGCAGCCCCACAGCTATCGGCACAGATACGCAGTATTTT

D gene: TRBD1
V gene: TRBV19
J gene: TRBJ1-2
clone size: NA
CDR3 protein: CASSVGTGNGYTF
CDR3 DNA: TGTGCCAGTAGTGTCGGGACAGGGAATGGCTACACCTTC

D gene: NA
V gene: TRBV5-8
J gene: TRBJ2-5
clone size: NA
CDR3 protein: CASSLDQAMETQYF
CDR3 DNA: TGTGCCAGCAGCTTGGATCAGGCGATGGAGACCCAGTACTTC

D gene: NA
V gene: TRBV5-6
J gene: TRBJ2-7
clone size: NA
CDR3 protein: CASSPGGYEQYF
CDR3 DNA: TGTGCCAGCAGCCCTGGAGGGTACGAGCAGTACTTC

D gene: NA
V gene: TRBV5-5
J gene: TRBJ1-2
clone size: NA
CDR3 protein: CASSLGTVRNYGYTF
CDR3 DNA: TGTGCCAGCAGCTTGGGGACAGTTCGAAACTATGGCTACACCTTC

D gene: NA
V gene: TRBV5-1
J gene: TRBJ2-3
clone size: NA
CDR3 protein: CASSLFAGGQGTDTQYF
CDR3 DNA: TGCGCCAGCAGCTTATTTGCTGGGGGCCAAGGCACAGATACGCAGTATTTT

D gene: TRBD2
V gene: TRBV6-4
J gene: TRBJ2-1
clone size: NA
CDR3 protein: CASSEKREPGNEQFF
CDR3 DNA: TGTGCCAGCAGTGAGAAGCGGGAGCCAGGCAATGAGCAGTTCTTC

D gene: NA
V gene: TRBV11-3
J gene: TRBJ1-1
clone size: few
CDR3 protein: CASSDRLNTEAFF
CDR3 DNA: TGTGCCAGCAGTGACAGGTTGAACACTGAAGCTTTCTTT

D gene: NA
V gene: TRBV19
J gene: TRBJ1-4
clone size: NA
CDR3 protein: CASSMFRDNEKLFF
CDR3 DNA: TGTGCCAGTAGTATGTTCAGGGATAATGAAAAACTGTTTTTT

D gene: TRBD1
V gene: TRBV5-3
J gene: TRBJ1-5
clone size: NA
CDR3 protein: CARSQGQGAKPQHF
CDR3 DNA: TGTGCCAGAAGCCAAGGACAGGGGGCTAAGCCCCAGCATTTT

D gene: NA
V gene: TRBV7-3
J gene: TRBJ1-1
clone size: NA
CDR3 protein: CATGQINTEAFF
CDR3 DNA: TGTGCCACTGGCCAAATTAACACTGAAGCTTTCTTT

D gene: NA
V gene: TRBV3-1/TRBV3-2
J gene: TRBJ1-2
clone size: NA
CDR3 protein: CASSLSAGGEVGYTF
CDR3 DNA: TGTGCCAGCAGCCTCTCCGCGGGGGGCGAGGTTGGCTACACCTTC

D gene: TRBD2
V gene: TRBV5-1
J gene: TRBJ2-3
clone size: NA
CDR3 protein: CASSLWGGGPDTQYF
CDR3 DNA: TGCGCCAGCAGCTTGTGGGGCGGGGGACCAGATACGCAGTATTTT

D gene: TRBD2
V gene: TRBV30
J gene: TRBJ2-3
clone size: NA
CDR3 protein: CARDRGADTQYF
CDR3 DNA: TGTGCCAGGGACCGGGGGGCAGATACGCAGTATTTT

D gene: NA
V gene: TRBV7-9
J gene: TRBJ1-4
clone size: NA
CDR3 protein: CASSLDGGAIREKLFF
CDR3 DNA: TGTGCCAGCAGCTTAGACGGGGGGGCAATTCGTGAAAAACTGTTTTTT

D gene: TRBD1
V gene: TRBV6-5
J gene: TRBJ1-2
clone size: NA
CDR3 protein: CASSDRGSNYGYTF
CDR3 DNA: TGTGCCAGCAGCGACAGGGGAAGTAACTATGGCTACACCTTC

D gene: NA
V gene: TRBV4-2
J gene: TRBJ1-5
clone size: NA
CDR3 protein: CASSQDQAKPQHF
CDR3 DNA: TGTGCCAGCAGCCAAGATCAGGCGAAGCCCCAGCATTTT

D gene: TRBD1
V gene: TRBV30
J gene: TRBJ1-5
clone size: NA
CDR3 protein: CAWSVQGVSNQPQHF
CDR3 DNA: TGTGCCTGGAGTGTACAGGGGGTTAGCAATCAGCCCCAGCATTTT

D gene: TRBD1
V gene: TRBV6-5
J gene: TRBJ1-4
clone size: NA
CDR3 protein: CASGAGGVEKLFF
CDR3 DNA: TGTGCCAGCGGGGCAGGGGGCGTCGAAAAACTGTTTTTT

D gene: NA
V gene: TRBV19
J gene: TRBJ2-7
clone size: NA
CDR3 protein: CASSRGGSSYEQYF
CDR3 DNA: TGTGCCAGTAGTCGTGGTGGCAGCTCCTACGAGCAGTACTTC

D gene: TRBD2
V gene: TRBV28
J gene: TRBJ2-3
clone size: NA
CDR3 protein: CASSAPAGTSDTDTQYF
CDR3 DNA: TGTGCCAGCAGTGCACCTGCCGGGACTAGCGACACAGATACGCAGTATTTT